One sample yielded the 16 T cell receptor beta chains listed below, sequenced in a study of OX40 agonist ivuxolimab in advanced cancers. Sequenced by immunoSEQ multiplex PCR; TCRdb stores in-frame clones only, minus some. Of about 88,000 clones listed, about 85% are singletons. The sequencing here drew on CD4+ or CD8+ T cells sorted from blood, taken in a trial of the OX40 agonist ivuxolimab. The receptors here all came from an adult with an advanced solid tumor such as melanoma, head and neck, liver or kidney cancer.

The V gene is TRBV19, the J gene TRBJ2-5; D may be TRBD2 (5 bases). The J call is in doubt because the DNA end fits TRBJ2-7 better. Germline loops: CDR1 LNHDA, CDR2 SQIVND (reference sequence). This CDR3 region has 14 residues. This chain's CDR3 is CASSIRAESYEQYF. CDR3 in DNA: TGTGCCAGTAGCATCCGAGCGGAATCCTACGAGCAGTACTTC.

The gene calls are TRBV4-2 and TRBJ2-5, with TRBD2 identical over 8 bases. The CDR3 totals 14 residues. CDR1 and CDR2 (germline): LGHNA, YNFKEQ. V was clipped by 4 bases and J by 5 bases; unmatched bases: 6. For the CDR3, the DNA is TGTGCCAGCAGCCCTCCGGGGGGGTTGGAGACCCAGTACTTC. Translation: CASSPPGGLETQYF.

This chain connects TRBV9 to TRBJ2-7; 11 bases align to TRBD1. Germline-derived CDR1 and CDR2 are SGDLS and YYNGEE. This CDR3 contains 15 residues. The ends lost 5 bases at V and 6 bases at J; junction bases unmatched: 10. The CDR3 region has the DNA TGTGCCAGCAGTAATACCGGGACAGGGGGGTCCGAGCAGTACTTC. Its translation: CASSNTGTGGSEQYF.

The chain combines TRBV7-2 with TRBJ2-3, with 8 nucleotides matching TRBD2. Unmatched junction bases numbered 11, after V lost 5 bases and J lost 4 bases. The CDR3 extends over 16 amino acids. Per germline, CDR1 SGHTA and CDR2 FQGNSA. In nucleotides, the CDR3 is TGTGCCAGCAGCCCCCCCGGACTAGCCACCGCAGATACGCAGTATTTT. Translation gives CASSPPGLATADTQYF. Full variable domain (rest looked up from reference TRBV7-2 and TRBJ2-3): GAGVSQSPSNKVTEKGKDVELRCDPISGHTALYWYRQSLGQGLEFLIYFQGNSAPDKSGLPSDRFSAERTGGSVSTLTIQRTQQEDSAVYLCASSPPGLATADTQYFGPGTRLTVL.

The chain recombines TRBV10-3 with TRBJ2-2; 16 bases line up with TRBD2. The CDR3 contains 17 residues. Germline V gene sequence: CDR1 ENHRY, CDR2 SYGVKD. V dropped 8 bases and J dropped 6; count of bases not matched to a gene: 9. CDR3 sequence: CAISGLAGGPLPGELFF. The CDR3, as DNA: TGTGCCATCTCGGGACTAGCGGGAGGGCCGCTCCCCGGGGAGCTGTTTTTT.

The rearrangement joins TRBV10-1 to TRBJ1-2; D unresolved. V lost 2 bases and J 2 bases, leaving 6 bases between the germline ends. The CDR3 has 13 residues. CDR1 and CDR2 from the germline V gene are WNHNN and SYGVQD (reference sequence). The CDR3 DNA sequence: TGCGCCAGCAGTGAGAAACAGAACTATGGCTACACCTTC. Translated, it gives CASSEKQNYGYTF.

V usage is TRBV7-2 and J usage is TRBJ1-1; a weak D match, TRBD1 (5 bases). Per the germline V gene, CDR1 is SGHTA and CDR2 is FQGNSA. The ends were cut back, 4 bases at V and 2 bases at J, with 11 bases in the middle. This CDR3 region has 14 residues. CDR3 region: CASSSRQINTEAFF. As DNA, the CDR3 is TGTGCCAGCAGCTCGAGACAGATCAACACTGAAGCTTTCTTT.

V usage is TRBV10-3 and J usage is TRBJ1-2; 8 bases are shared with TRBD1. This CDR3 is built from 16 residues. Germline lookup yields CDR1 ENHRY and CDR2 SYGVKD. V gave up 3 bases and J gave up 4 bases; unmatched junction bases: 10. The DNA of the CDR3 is TGTGCCATCAGTGACTACGACAGGGGTTTAGGCTATGGCTACACCTTC. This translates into CAISDYDRGLGYGYTF.

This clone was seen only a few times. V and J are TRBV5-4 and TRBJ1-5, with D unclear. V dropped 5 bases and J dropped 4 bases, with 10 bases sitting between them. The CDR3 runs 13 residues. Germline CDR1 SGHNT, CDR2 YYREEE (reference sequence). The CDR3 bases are TGTGCCAGCAGTTTAGGGTCTAATCAGCCCCAGCATTTT. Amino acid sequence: CASSLGSNQPQHF.

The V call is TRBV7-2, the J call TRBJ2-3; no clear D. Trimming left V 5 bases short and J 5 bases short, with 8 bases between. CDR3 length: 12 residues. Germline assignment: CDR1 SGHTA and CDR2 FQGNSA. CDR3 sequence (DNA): TGTGCCAGCAGCGTCTATGGAGATACGCAGTATTTT. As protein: CASSVYGDTQYF.

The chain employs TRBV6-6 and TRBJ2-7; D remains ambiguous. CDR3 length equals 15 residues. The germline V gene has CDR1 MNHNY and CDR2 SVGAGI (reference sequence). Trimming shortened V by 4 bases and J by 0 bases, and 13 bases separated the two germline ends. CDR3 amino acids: CASSLDGYSSYEQYF. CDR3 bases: TGTGCCAGCAGTTTGGACGGATATAGCTCCTACGAGCAGTACTTC.

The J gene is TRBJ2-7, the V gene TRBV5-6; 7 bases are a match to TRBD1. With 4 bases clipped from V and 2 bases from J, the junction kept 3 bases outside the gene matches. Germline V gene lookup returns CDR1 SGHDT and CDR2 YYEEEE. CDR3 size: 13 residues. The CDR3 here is CASSDRVTYEQYV. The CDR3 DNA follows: TGTGCCAGCAGCGACAGGGTAACCTACGAGCAGTACGTC.

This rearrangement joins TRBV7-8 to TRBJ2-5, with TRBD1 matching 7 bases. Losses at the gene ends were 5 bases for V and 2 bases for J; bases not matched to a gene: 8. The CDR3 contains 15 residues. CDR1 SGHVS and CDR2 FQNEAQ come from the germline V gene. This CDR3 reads CASSPTGRIQETQYF. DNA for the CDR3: TGTGCCAGCAGCCCGACAGGGCGAATTCAAGAGACCCAGTACTTC.

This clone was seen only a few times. CDR3 residues: CASSAARRGTYEQYF. The CDR3 DNA reads as TGTGCCAGCAGTGCCGCGAGGAGGGGAACCTACGAGCAGTACTTC. The chain employs TRBV2 and TRBJ2-7; tentative D call: TRBD2 (6 bases). Trimming cost V 4 bases and J 2 bases, with 15 bases left between them. The length of the CDR3 is 15 residues. CDR1 SNHLY and CDR2 FYNNEI come from the germline V gene.

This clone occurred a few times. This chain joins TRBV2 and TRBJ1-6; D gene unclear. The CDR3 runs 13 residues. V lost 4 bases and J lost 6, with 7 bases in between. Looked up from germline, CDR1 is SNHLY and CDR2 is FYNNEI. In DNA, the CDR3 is TGTGCCAGCAGTGCAATGGTTAATTCACCCCTCCACTTT. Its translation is CASSAMVNSPLHF. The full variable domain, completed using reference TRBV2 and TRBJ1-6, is EPEVTQTPSHQVTQMGQEVILRCVPISNHLYFYWYRQILGQKVEFLVSFYNNEISEKSEIFDDQFSVERPDGSNFTLKIRSTKLEDSAMYFCASSAMVNSPLHFGNGTRLTVT.

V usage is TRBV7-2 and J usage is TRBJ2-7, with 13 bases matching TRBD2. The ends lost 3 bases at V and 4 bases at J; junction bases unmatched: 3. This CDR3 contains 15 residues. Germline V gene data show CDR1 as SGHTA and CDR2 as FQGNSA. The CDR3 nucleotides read TGTGCCAGCAGCTTGACTAGCGGGAGGCAGTACGAGCAGTACTTC. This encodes CASSLTSGRQYEQYF.